These 32 T cell receptor beta chains were all obtained from the same sample, sequenced in a study of regulatory and conventional T cells in RAG deficiency. The method was immunoSEQ multiplex PCR; TCRdb's version includes in-frame clones alone and lacks a portion of them. Here the sample spans 25,000 to 35,000 clones, around 90% being singletons. These data were also reused for a study on regulatory T cells. As reported in that work: Amplification used 52 TRBV primers and 13 TRBJ primers.

Sequencing used CD8+ T cells sorted from blood. All receptors come from a human donor in good health.

This chain connects TRBV25-1 to TRBJ2-7; D gene uncertain. The germline V gene has CDR1 MGHDK and CDR2 SYGVNS. The length of the CDR3 is 13 residues. The ends were cut back, 3 bases at V and 0 bases at J, with 6 bases in the middle. The CDR3: CASSEESSYEQYF. CDR3 nucleotides: TGTGCCAGCAGTGAGGAAAGCTCCTACGAGCAGTACTTC.

This sequence joins TRBV4-1 and TRBJ2-1; 9 positions match TRBD1. From germline, CDR1 is MGHRA and CDR2 YSYEKL. With V trimmed by 0 bases and J by 8 bases, 8 bases remained unmatched. The CDR3 length is 16 residues. The CDR3 loop is CASSQDSDRGRDEQFF. DNA of the CDR3: TGCGCCAGCAGCCAAGATTCGGACAGGGGCCGCGATGAGCAGTTCTTC.

The V call is TRBV7-9, the J call TRBJ2-1; unclear D gene. Germline V gives CDR1 SEHNR, CDR2 FQNEAQ (reference sequence). Trimming pared 5 bases from V and 8 bases from J, leaving 7 bases between. The CDR3 has 11 residues. CDR3 sequence reads: CASSLNDEQFF. CDR3 coding DNA: TGTGCCAGCAGCCTGAACGATGAGCAGTTCTTC.

The chain uses TRBV4-3 and TRBJ2-7; D is ambiguous. This CDR3 spans 13 amino acids. V was cut by 1 base and J by 6 bases, with 10 bases left in between. The germline V gene has CDR1 LGHNA and CDR2 YSLEER. The CDR3 DNA is TGCGCCAGCAGCCAAGTTACGGCGGCCGAGCAGTACTTC. Protein sequence: CASSQVTAAEQYF.

The V and J genes are TRBV30 and TRBJ2-2; D may be TRBD2 (5 bases). CDR3 size: 13 residues. The germline V gene has CDR1 GTSNPN and CDR2 SVGIG (reference sequence). Deletions cut 4 bases from V and 4 bases from J, with 10 bases between. The CDR3 bases are TGTGCCTGGATGCTAGCTCCCACCGGGGAGCTGTTTTTT. As protein: CAWMLAPTGELFF.

This chain links TRBV12-5 with TRBJ2-7; D may match TRBD1 or TRBD2 (6 bases each). Germline assignment: CDR1 LGHNT and CDR2 FRNRAP. The CDR3 runs to 13 residues. V lost 6 bases and J 2 bases, leaving 11 bases between the germline ends. The CDR3 protein is CASGGGRPYEQYF. The CDR3, as DNA: TGTGCTAGTGGGGGGGGCAGACCCTACGAGCAGTACTTC.

The chain links TRBV5-6 to TRBJ2-7; D unresolved. V was trimmed by 4 bases and J by 1 base, leaving 12 bases between them. The CDR3 spans 14 residues. Per germline, CDR1 SGHDT and CDR2 YYEEEE. Here the CDR3 DNA reads TGTGCCAGCAGCGATGCCCGTAGTTCCTACGAGCAGTACTTC. This codes for CASSDARSSYEQYF.

V and J are TRBV7-9 and TRBJ2-7; 12 bases agree with TRBD2. CDR3 size: 18 residues. Looked up from germline, CDR1 is SEHNR and CDR2 is FQNEAQ (reference sequence). V lost 0 bases and J lost 0; bases outside the gene matches: 6. CDR3 residues: CASSLARGLAGTSYEQYF. The CDR3 DNA follows: TGTGCCAGCAGCTTAGCCCGAGGACTAGCGGGGACCTCCTACGAGCAGTACTTC.

V usage is TRBV6-1 and J usage is TRBJ1-5, with D unclear. Germline lookup yields CDR1 MNHNS and CDR2 SASEGT. This CDR3 has 16 residues. V shed 0 bases and J shed 4 bases, with 13 bases lying between them. The CDR3 sequence: CASSEARVQSNQPQHF. The CDR3 coding sequence is TGTGCCAGCAGTGAAGCCCGGGTGCAATCGAATCAGCCCCAGCATTTT.

The chain combines TRBV7-6 with TRBJ2-1, with D perhaps matching TRBD2 (6 bases). V gave up 0 bases and J gave up 0 bases, with 9 bases separating them. The CDR3 covers 16 residues. Germline CDR1 and CDR2: SGHVS and FNYEAQ. CDR3 sequence: CASSLAGGISYNEQFF. CDR3 DNA: TGTGCCAGCAGCTTAGCGGGAGGTATCTCCTACAATGAGCAGTTCTTC.

The chain couples TRBV28 to TRBJ2-7; 8 bases fit TRBD1. This CDR3 comprises 13 residues. The germline V gene encodes CDR1 MDHEN and CDR2 SYDVKM. J lost 4 bases, V lost 6 bases, and 5 bases had no gene match. Written as DNA, the CDR3 is TGTGCCAGCAGCTCACAGGGGGGATACGAGCAGTACTTC. It encodes CASSSQGGYEQYF.

The genes are TRBV2 and TRBJ2-7; tentative D call: TRBD1 (5 bases). The germline V gene encodes CDR1 SNHLY and CDR2 FYNNEI. V dropped 1 base and J dropped 2 bases, with 12 bases sitting between them. The CDR3 has 15 residues. The CDR3 loop reads CASSEGGGAPYEQYF. DNA of the CDR3: TGTGCCAGCAGTGAAGGCGGTGGGGCCCCCTACGAGCAGTACTTC.

V usage is TRBV4-2 and J usage is TRBJ1-4, with D tentatively TRBD1 (6 bases). The CDR3 sequence is 16 residues long. Trimming pared 5 bases from V and 4 bases from J, leaving 17 bases between. Germline values: CDR1 LGHNA, CDR2 YNFKEQ. CDR3 nucleotide sequence: TGTGCCAGCAGCTATCAGGGGATTAGCGGTAATGAAAAACTGTTTTTT. It translates to CASSYQGISGNEKLFF.

V is TRBV6-1 and J is TRBJ2-5, with a weak D call TRBD1 (6 bases). Gene TRBJ2-7 matches the end of the DNA better, so the J call may be wrong. Germline V gene data show CDR1 as MNHNS and CDR2 as SASEGT. This CDR3 has 13 amino acids. This CDR3 reads CASSGQGWFEQYF. CDR3 DNA: TGTGCCAGCTCGGGACAAGGGTGGTTCGAGCAGTACTTC.

This chain joins TRBV4-2 and TRBJ2-7; D gene uncertain. The CDR3 sequence is 15 residues long. Trimming took off 4 bases at V and 2 bases at J, with 15 bases between the two ends. The V gene's germline CDR1 is LGHNA and CDR2 YNFKEQ. The CDR3 loop reads CASSPRSDGTYEQYF. CDR3 DNA: TGTGCCAGCAGCCCCCGTTCGGACGGAACCTACGAGCAGTACTTC.

This sequence joins TRBV7-9 and TRBJ2-7; no clear D gene. This CDR3 contains 13 residues. Germline-derived CDR1 and CDR2 are SEHNR and FQNEAQ (reference sequence). Trimming took 3 bases from V and 6 from J, leaving 12 bases between them. In nucleotides, the CDR3 is TGTGCCAGCAGCTTGGAGACCTCCACCGAGCAGTACTTC. The encoded protein is CASSLETSTEQYF.

The chain carries TRBV9 and TRBJ2-1; 8 bases match TRBD1. The V gene's germline CDR1 is SGDLS and CDR2 YYNGEE. The CDR3 is 17 residues long. The ends lost 3 bases at V and 4 bases at J; junction bases unmatched: 12. The CDR3 protein is CASSEKAGTGYYNEQFF. The CDR3 nucleotides read TGTGCCAGCAGCGAGAAAGCCGGGACAGGTTATTACAATGAGCAGTTCTTC.

Regarding this clone: This sample includes further DNA sequences coding for the same CDR3. The chain uses TRBV6-1 and TRBJ1-1; unclear D gene. CDR3 length equals 14 residues. The V and J ends lost 6 bases and 1 base respectively, with 12 bases between them. Germline V gene data show CDR1 as MNHNS and CDR2 as SASEGT. As DNA, the CDR3 is TGTGCCAGCAGAGACGGACGGTCGAACACTGAAGCTTTCTTT. Amino acids: CASRDGRSNTEAFF.

The V gene is TRBV4-2, the J gene TRBJ1-5, with 7 nucleotides matching TRBD1. The V segment lost 0 bases and the J segment 5 bases; nucleotides outside the gene matches: 7. Germline-derived CDR1 and CDR2 are LGHNA and YNFKEQ. The CDR3 has 16 residues. The CDR3 reads CASSQDKGQLHQPQHF. The CDR3 bases are TGTGCCAGCAGCCAAGATAAGGGACAGCTTCATCAGCCCCAGCATTTT.

This sequence joins TRBV13 and TRBJ2-5; D not certain. Trimming left V 3 bases short and J 1 base short, with 6 bases between. The CDR3 totals 13 residues. Germline V CDR1 and CDR2: PRHDT, FYEKMQ (reference sequence). Here the CDR3 DNA reads TGTGCCAGCAGCTTGGGTCTCCAAGAGACCCAGTACTTC. This sequence encodes CASSLGLQETQYF.

This clone was observed once. This chain connects TRBV6-1 to TRBJ2-1; D is uncertain. V was cut by 1 base and J by 0 bases, with 7 bases left in between. Germline V lookup: CDR1 MNHNS, CDR2 SASEGT. The CDR3 spans 15 residues. CDR3: CASSEGAFSYNEQFF. In DNA, the CDR3 is TGTGCCAGCAGTGAAGGGGCTTTCTCCTACAATGAGCAGTTCTTC.

The gene calls are TRBV6-5 and TRBJ2-7; no firm D call. Deletions cut 8 bases from V and 0 bases from J, with 11 bases between. CDR3 size: 13 residues. Looked up from germline, CDR1 is MNHEY and CDR2 is SVGAGI. The CDR3 DNA follows: TGTGCCAGCGGGATAGAGAGCTCCTACGAGCAGTACTTC. Translation: CASGIESSYEQYF.

The CDR3 region is CASSGGPVNGYTF. CDR3 sequence (DNA): TGTGCCAGCAGCGGTGGGCCTGTCAATGGCTACACCTTC. V is TRBV6-1 and J is TRBJ1-2, with D unresolved. V was cut by 6 bases and J by 6 bases, with 14 bases left in between. CDR1 is MNHNS, CDR2 SASEGT, per germline. CDR3 length: 13 amino acids.

CDR3 sequence reads: CATKATLGTEAFF. The CDR3 DNA reads TGTGCCACTAAAGCGACCCTGGGCACTGAAGCTTTCTTT. The chain combines TRBV19 with TRBJ1-1; D remains ambiguous. This CDR3 comprises 13 residues. V was pared by 10 bases and J by 4 bases, with 16 bases between. In germline, CDR1 is LNHDA, CDR2 SQIVND (reference sequence).

The DNA of the CDR3 is TGTGCCAGCAGCCCCCGGTCGGGTACGCAGTATTTT. Protein sequence: CASSPRSGTQYF. This chain connects TRBV4-2 to TRBJ2-3, with D unresolved. Between the trimmed V and J ends, which lost 4 bases and 8 bases, there was a span of 10 bases. The CDR3 sequence is 12 residues long. CDR1 is LGHNA, CDR2 YNFKEQ, per germline.

For the CDR3, the DNA is TGTGCCAGCAGTCTTAGAGGACAGGACATTCACGAGCAGTACTTC. Translated: CASSLRGQDIHEQYF. This chain links TRBV27 with TRBJ2-7, with 7 nucleotides matching TRBD1. The CDR3 has 15 amino acids. The trim removed 5 bases at V and 5 bases at J, leaving 12 bases unmatched. Germline CDR1 is MNHEY and CDR2 is SMNVEV (reference sequence).

This clone was seen only once. The chain combines TRBV27 with TRBJ1-1, with TRBD1 matching over 8 bases. Germline V lookup: CDR1 MNHEY, CDR2 SMNVEV (reference sequence). The CDR3 extends over 17 amino acids. V lost 1 base, J lost 6 bases, and 13 bases stayed unmatched. The CDR3 DNA sequence: TGTGCCAGCAGTTTATTGGCCCCGACAGGGGAGAGGGCTGAAGCTTTCTTT. Translation: CASSLLAPTGERAEAFF.

This chain joins TRBV5-1 and TRBJ2-7; TRBD1 matches 8 bases. The germline gives CDR1 SGHRS, CDR2 YFSETQ. V lost 2 bases, J lost 0 bases, and 10 bases stayed unmatched. The CDR3 covers 17 residues. CDR3: CASSLWYLGQVSYEQYF. CDR3 DNA: TGCGCCAGCAGCTTATGGTATCTGGGACAGGTCTCCTACGAGCAGTACTTC. The entire variable domain, with the rest obtained from reference TRBV5-1 and TRBJ2-7, is as follows: KAGVTQTPRYLIKTRGQQVTLSCSPISGHRSVSWYQQTPGQGLQFLFEYFSETQRNKGNFPGRFSGRQFSNSRSEMNVSTLELGDSALYLCASSLWYLGQVSYEQYFGPGTRLTVT.

The rearrangement uses TRBV6-5 and TRBJ1-5, with no clear D. The germline CDR1 and CDR2 sequences are MNHEY and SVGAGI. CDR3 length: 14 residues. Trimming stripped 0 bases from V and 2 bases from J, with 5 bases between. The CDR3 here is CASSYSGRNQPQHF. CDR3 DNA sequence: TGTGCCAGCAGTTACTCGGGCCGCAATCAGCCCCAGCATTTT.

This clone is medium-sized. V and J are TRBV28 and TRBJ2-1; 11 positions agree with TRBD2. Per germline, CDR1 MDHEN and CDR2 SYDVKM. With 3 bases clipped from V and 1 base from J, the junction kept 8 bases outside the gene matches. CDR3 length: 18 residues. The CDR3 sequence is CASSFVTSGRRSYNEQFF. Here the CDR3 DNA reads TGTGCCAGCAGTTTCGTCACTAGCGGGAGACGGTCCTACAATGAGCAGTTCTTC.

The chain links TRBV11-1 to TRBJ2-3; 12 bases line up with TRBD2. This CDR3 has 16 amino acids. From germline, CDR1 is SGHAT and CDR2 FQDESV (reference sequence). Unmatched junction bases numbered 1, after V lost 2 bases and J lost 1 base. The DNA of the CDR3 is TGTGCCAGCAGCTTACGGACTAGCGGGGGCACAGATACGCAGTATTTT. Amino acids: CASSLRTSGGTDTQYF.

V is TRBV27 and J is TRBJ2-3; D might be TRBD1 (5 bases). Trimming took 3 bases from V and 3 from J, leaving 22 bases between them. From germline, CDR1 is MNHEY and CDR2 SMNVEV (reference sequence). The CDR3 has 18 residues. CDR3 sequence (DNA): TGTGCCAGCAGTTTCTCAGGGAAAGGTTTAAGAATAACAGATACGCAGTATTTT. Its protein product is CASSFSGKGLRITDTQYF.